This T cell receptor (beta chain) was documented in a study of T-cell memory formation after mild COVID-19 (dated by TCRdb to 2020 to 2022). Background for the entire study: TCR sequence clusters from the two donors were found to be largely donor specific. In two donors, T-cell clones that expanded and contracted after mild COVID-19 were followed by sequencing TCRalpha and TCRbeta repertoires longitudinally. Two young, previously healthy adult volunteers, one female and one male, were included in the cohort. Here is what the overall study found, with its caveats: Clones contracting from day 15 to 85 had balanced CD4/CD8 phenotypes, while a second wave expanding from day 15 to 37 was biased towards CD4+. Contracting CD4+ clones appeared mostly in the CM and EM memory subsets, whereas CD8+ clones were enriched in EMRA. The study included only a couple of mild cases, and larger cohorts that include severe cases with pre-infection samples were judged to be necessary. The second-wave clones that peaked on day 37 were not confirmed to be SARS-CoV-2 specific. Some responding clones were found in pre-infection memory, which suggests that pre-existing cross-reactive memory T cells took part in the SARS-CoV-2 response.

Ficoll-Paque density gradient centrifugation was used to isolate PBMCs. Of note for this clonotype: Its cognate antigen has yet to be identified. One base away there is no much larger clone; base qualities are not given.

TCRdb lists the instrument as Illumina NovaSeq 6000. Using 5'RACE with constant-segment primers, TCRalpha and TCRbeta cDNA libraries were constructed, with sample barcodes and unique molecular identifiers added in the process. Trizol reagent was used to extract RNA from every sample. The libraries were amplified in two PCR steps, and the second step added a second sample barcode and Illumina TruSeq adapters. Libraries were sequenced on an Illumina NovaSeq with 2 x 150 bp paired-end reads. Regarding the original processing steps: The reads were demultiplexed and collapsed into UMI-guided consensus sequences using migec v1.2.7. Using mixcr v2.1.11, UMI consensuses were aligned to TRA and TRB V and J templates and then assembled into clonotypes. Expanded or contracted clonotypes were those called significant by both edgeR and NoisET, with noise models trained on biological replicates. For edgeR calls, a false discovery rate-adjusted p below 0.01 and a log2 fold-change threshold of 1 were applied. As an exploratory analysis of dynamics, max-normalized trajectories of the 1000 most abundant clonotypes were examined by PCA with hierarchical clustering. Separately sequenced CD4+ and CD8+ repertoires were used to assign a CD4 or CD8 phenotype to each responding clone. The public reads were reanalyzed by TCRdb: fastp trimming at Q25, MiXCR alignment, in-frame beta chains only. Records with the same CDR3 protein are collapsed into one entry carrying the most frequent genes and DNA. These V and J calls derive from TCRdb rather than the authors' analysis. The sample table shows a few hundred thousand distinct CDR3 sequences, and around 15% are seen once. Roughly 24% of the sample is in the top ten clones.

There are 15 amino acids in the CDR3, from cysteine to phenylalanine inclusive. Here the CDR3 DNA is all that survives: 45 bases in frame from base 1. V is reduced by 1 base and J by 3 bases, leaving a spacing of 11 bases between them. CDR1 and CDR2, per the germline V gene, are SGHVS and FQNEAQ. The specimen was PBMCs or a T cell subset sorted from them (not recorded which). The TCR sequence derives from a man aged 18 to 35 who had mild COVID-19 (a few samples of this study predate the infection). The sample titles of this study are shuffled in the database, so cell type and time point are left out; the donor was told from shared clones. This sequence uses TRBV7-8 and TRBJ2-3; TRBD1 could be the D gene, as 5 bases match. The DNA sequence reads TGTGCCAGCAGCTTAGACAGGACACAGACAGATACGCAGTATTTT. This is translated as CASSLDRTQTDTQYF.